This TCR beta chain was sequenced in a study of blood T cell repertoires in COVID-19. The assay was immunoSEQ multiplex PCR, and TCRdb's table has in-frame clones only and misses some. This table holds about 74,000 clones, roughly four fifths found once. CDR1 and CDR2 from the germline V gene are SGHRS and YFSETQ. CDR3 length: 15 residues. Between the trimmed V and J ends, which lost 1 base and 1 base, there was a span of 12 bases. Material: peripheral blood. The J gene is TRBJ2-7, the V gene TRBV5-1, with D perhaps matching TRBD1 (6 bases). The sequence came from a human donor in a cohort sampled during active COVID-19. The CDR3 loop is CASSLWAGVSYEQYF. The CDR3 DNA is TGCGCCAGCAGCTTGTGGGCAGGGGTGTCCTACGAGCAGTACTTC.